Sequencing of this T cell receptor (beta chain) was carried out in a study of cytomegalovirus exposure and HLA in healthy donors (TCRdb year 2017). Background on the whole study: An earlier analysis of 587 of the donors reported roughly 300 Gb of sequence data and around 100 million unique TCR beta sequences obtained from approximately 180 million T cells. In a later genetic analysis, genome-wide SNP genotypes for about 55% of the roughly 700 donors were used, and that subset was treated as a discovery cohort. The later analysis used no new phenotypic data to find candidate immune exposures, relying instead on TCR beta sequences and their occurrence across donors. The genetic ancestry cluster associated with self-reported Caucasian donors included 65% to 90% of the 398 genotyped donors. Besides the first cohort of around 670 subjects, a separate validation cohort made up of over a hundred different subjects was used. To decide whether each TCR beta V gene segment behaved as functional or pseudogenic, an earlier analysis of approximately 620 of the donors relied on high-throughput TCR beta sequencing. The study combined high-throughput TCR immunosequencing, statistical association of individual TCRs with disease status, and machine learning to predict cytomegalovirus infection status. The study used immunosequencing to profile the T cell repertoires of under 700 subjects and linked those repertoires to cytomegalovirus serostatus. Among roughly 370 genotyped donors of the cohort, an average of about 240,000 unique TCR beta nucleotide sequences were sequenced per donor, about a sixth of them non-productive. Four to six DR-DQ haplotypes were handled as single units for association and clustering, since linkage in the cohort was strong. A later analysis re-examined previously published TCR beta repertoires from around 670 donors and added high-resolution HLA genotyping to investigate patterns of TCR occurrence. Typing coverage differed by locus: A, B, C, DRB1 and DQB1 were typed in roughly 620-640 donors, DQA1 in around 500, DPA1 in approximately 600, and DPB1 in around 490. An early release that covered several hundred HLA-typed donors contained 300 to 350 gigabases of sequencing data and around 80 million unique TCR sequences. The study aimed to test whether cataloging public T cell receptors could reveal signatures of past pathogen exposure. Both class I and class II loci were covered by HLA typing, at four-digit resolution. Donor age, sex, ethnicity and CMV serostatus were compiled together with the repertoire data. Every repertoire in the discovery cohort had been generated on one and the same sequencing platform.

Study-level results and caveats: A cluster of highly shared sequence variants was judged likely to represent a technical artifact of the sequencing pipeline. It was suggested by the authors that the approach could potentially be generalized to other disease states and immunological phenotypes. In an earlier analysis of about 550 of the donors, most TCR beta V segments were observed in productive rearrangements about 87% or about 30% of the time, broadly matching IMGT annotations. V-gene and J-gene trimming of TCR beta chains was associated with a missense DCLRE1C variant in a later genetic analysis, and the association was replicated in an independent cohort. The earlier analysis of around 600 of the donors excluded fewer than 20 rarely observed V segments, including chromosome 9 orphons, because counts were too low. The presence/absence analyses assumed that sequencing depth was roughly uniform across donors, and that assumption may not be true. Strong co-occurrence of HLA alleles, especially DR and DQ, made assigning TCR associations to individual alleles difficult. In a later analysis, several top co-occurrence clusters were reported to appear linked to parvovirus B19, influenza, CMV and Epstein-Barr virus. In this cohort, only TCR beta chains were sequenced, and detectable features were limited by the absence of alpha or paired-chain data. In a later analysis, TCR association rates were found to vary across HLA loci, with the most associated TCRs seen for DRB1 alleles and the fewest for HLA-C alleles. In both the original and validation cohorts, the classifier was reported to diagnose cytomegalovirus status with high specificity and sensitivity. In the study, approximately 160 TCR beta chains were listed as associated with cytomegalovirus. Most TCR sequences were seen in very few donors, while some public TCRs were found in many individuals. Compared with equally common non-associated chains, HLA-associated TCR beta chains in a later analysis were more clonally expanded and had lower generation probabilities. A further reported finding was that TCR beta sequences accurately predicted the HLA-A and HLA-B alleles for most subjects in the first cohort. Specific HLA alleles were associated with more than 15,000 TCR beta sequences at a false discovery rate of 0.05 in a later analysis. For the cohort, immune exposure information was limited to CMV serostatus. Because HLA typing was missing for some donors at each locus, association tests included only the typed subset. In a later analysis, most CMV-associated TCR beta chains were found to appear HLA-restricted, with HLA associations seemingly driven largely by CMV exposure. The 87-base-pair reads could not distinguish some IMGT-functional V segments, including TRBV6-2 and TRBV6-3, so those segments were excluded. In vitro tests confirmed that a few of the cytomegalovirus-associated TCR beta chains recognize cytomegalovirus antigens. According to a later genetic analysis, donors in an Asian-associated ancestry cluster had fewer N-insertions in productive TCRs than the approximately 710-donor mean. Linkage disequilibrium might explain the correlated functional status among segregating V segments, but an unknown experimental factor could not be excluded.

Note on this clone: No cognate antigen has been identified for it.

The cohort was made up of about 670 healthy bone marrow donors. At the time of sampling, every cohort member was nominally healthy, though immune exposures that went unrecorded were likely present. The donor was CMV seropositive and belonged to the group of about 290 seropositive cohort members. A peripheral blood sample was provided by each donor, and peripheral blood mononuclear cells were used for TCR beta sequencing. Genomic DNA was extracted from the blood cell samples with the Qiagen DNeasy Blood Extraction Kit. Library method: the immunoSEQ multiplex PCR assay. For the multiplex PCR, a mixture combining 60 forward primers for TCR Vbeta segments and 13 reverse primers for TCR Jbeta segments was used. Amplification of the CDR3 region of rearranged TCR beta genes was performed with a multiplex PCR assay on genomic DNA. The amplified TCR beta libraries were sequenced on the Illumina HiSeq System as 87-base-pair reads. The original pipeline was this. A later analysis tallied roughly 78 million unique TCR beta chains across the 640 or so repertoires, and about 10 million of those chains were shared by two or more donors. A nearest-neighbor algorithm error-corrected the raw reads and collapsed the reads into unique sequences, merging closely related sequences to remove PCR and sequencing errors. To assign V, D and J gene segments, CDR3 sequences were aligned to IMGT reference sequences. For a sequence to be retained, at least a six-nucleotide match to both a V gene segment and a J gene segment was required. A rearrangement was called productive if the CDR3 had no stop codons and remained in frame with V and J, and every other rearrangement was called non-productive. CDR3 was defined by IMGT convention, running from the second conserved V-encoded cysteine to the conserved J-encoded phenylalanine. In an earlier analysis of 587 of the donors, sequences lacking an unambiguous match to a single V gene segment were excluded. In an earlier analysis of 500 to 750 of the donors, V segments were called functional above 56.7% productive rearrangements and were called segregating when the between-donor standard deviation exceeded 5%. To diagnose cytomegalovirus status from the catalog of TCR beta chain sequences, a statistical classification framework was built. A later analysis assigned V and J genes by comparing TCR nucleotide sequences with IMGT/GENE-DB human TR gene sequences. A later analysis assigned CDR3 sequences and most-parsimonious VDJ recombination scenarios with the TCRdist pipeline. In a later analysis, every TCR beta chain was defined by the combination of its CDR3 amino acid sequence and its V-gene family, and reads without a unique V-gene family were dropped. In a later analysis, 450 to 600 highly shared, low-generation-probability nucleotide sequences were removed to address suspected cross-contamination and a sequencing artifact. In a later analysis, a clonal expansion index was calculated for each public chain from normalized within-repertoire ranks of inferred template counts. In a later analysis, generation probabilities were computed using a VDJ recombination model fitted to out-of-frame rearrangements, and the results were checked against IGoR. A later analysis scored TCR-TCR, TCR-HLA and TCR-CMV co-occurrence with hypergeometric tests, applying a repertoire-size bias correction to TCR pairs. In a later analysis, false discovery rates were estimated by permuting HLA or CMV assignments 20 times. In a later analysis, co-occurring TCRs were grouped using DBSCAN, and TCRdist sequence similarity was added for clustering within HLA-allele-positive subsets. For co-occurrence clustering, repertoires with fewer than 30,000 or more than 120,000 public chains were excluded, along with five repertoires with anomalous nucleotide sharing. In its TCRdb copy, this immuneACCESS table keeps in-frame sequences only and misses some clones. Where compared with another copy, unresolved V genes explain less than half of these, and the others have no known cause. Clone size and the V and J calls come from that table; the DNA yielded D and trimming. The record for this sample contains about 170,000 clones. In total, the top ten clones hold 0.7% to 1% of the sample.

The CDR3 measures 16 amino acids from cysteine to phenylalanine. The retained sequence is limited to the CDR3, 48 bases, with the frame set at the first base. V sheds 0 bases and J sheds 7 bases, leaving 16 bases between their ends. The germline V gene yields SGHRS for CDR1 and YFSETQ for CDR2. The sequence was collected from a woman between 18 and 29 years old in good health and CMV-seropositive. The sample comprised PBMCs. The chain couples TRBV5-1 to TRBJ2-2; possibly the D gene is TRBD2, per 5 matching bases. Here the CDR3 is given as CASSLEWEPLLGELFF. The nucleotide sequence reads TGCGCCAGCAGCTTGGAGTGGGAGCCGCTGCTCGGGGAGCTGTTTTTT.